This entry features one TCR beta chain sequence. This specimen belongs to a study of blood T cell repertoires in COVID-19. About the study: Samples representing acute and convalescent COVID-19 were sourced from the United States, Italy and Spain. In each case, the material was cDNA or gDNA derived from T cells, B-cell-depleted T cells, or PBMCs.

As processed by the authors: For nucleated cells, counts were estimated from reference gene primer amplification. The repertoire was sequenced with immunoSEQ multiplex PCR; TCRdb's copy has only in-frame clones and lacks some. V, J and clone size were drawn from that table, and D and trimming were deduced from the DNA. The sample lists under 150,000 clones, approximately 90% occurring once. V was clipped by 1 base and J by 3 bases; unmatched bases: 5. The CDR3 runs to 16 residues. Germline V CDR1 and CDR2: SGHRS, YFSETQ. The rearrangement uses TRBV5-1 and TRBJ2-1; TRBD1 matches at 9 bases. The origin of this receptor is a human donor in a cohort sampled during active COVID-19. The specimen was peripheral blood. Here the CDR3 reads CASSLPDRGYYNEQFF. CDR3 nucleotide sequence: TGCGCCAGCAGCTTGCCGGACAGGGGCTACTACAATGAGCAGTTCTTC. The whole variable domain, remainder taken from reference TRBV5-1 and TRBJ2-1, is KAGVTQTPRYLIKTRGQQVTLSCSPISGHRSVSWYQQTPGQGLQFLFEYFSETQRNKGNFPGRFSGRQFSNSRSEMNVSTLELGDSALYLCASSLPDRGYYNEQFFGPGTRLTVL.